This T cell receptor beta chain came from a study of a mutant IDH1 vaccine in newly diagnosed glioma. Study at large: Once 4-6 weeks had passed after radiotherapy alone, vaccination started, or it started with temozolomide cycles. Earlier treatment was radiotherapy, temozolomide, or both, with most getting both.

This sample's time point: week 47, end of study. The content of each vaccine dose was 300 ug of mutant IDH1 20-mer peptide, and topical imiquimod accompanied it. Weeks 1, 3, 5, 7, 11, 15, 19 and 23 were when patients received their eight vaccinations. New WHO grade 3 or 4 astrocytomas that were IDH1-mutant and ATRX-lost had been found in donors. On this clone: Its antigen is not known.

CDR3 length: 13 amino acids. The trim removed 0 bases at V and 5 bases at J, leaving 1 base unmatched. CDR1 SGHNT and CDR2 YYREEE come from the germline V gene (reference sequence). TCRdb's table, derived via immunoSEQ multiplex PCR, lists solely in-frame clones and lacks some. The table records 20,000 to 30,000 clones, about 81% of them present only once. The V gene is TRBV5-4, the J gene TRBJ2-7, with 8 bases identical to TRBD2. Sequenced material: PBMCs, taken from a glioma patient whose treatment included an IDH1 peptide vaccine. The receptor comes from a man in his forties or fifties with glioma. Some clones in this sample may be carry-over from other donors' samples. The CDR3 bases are TGTGCCAGCAGCTTGGACGGGAGGGACGAGCAGTACTTC. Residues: CASSLDGRDEQYF. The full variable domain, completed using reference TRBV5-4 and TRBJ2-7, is ETGVTQSPTHLIKTRGQQVTLRCSSQSGHNTVSWYQQALGQGPQFIFQYYREEENGRGNFPPRFSGLQFPNYSSELNVNALELDDSALYLCASSLDGRDEQYFGPGTRLTVT.